This T cell receptor beta chain was identified in a study of Graves' ophthalmopathy and Graves' hyperthyroidism. In this cohort's terms, stable hyperthyroidism meant no ophthalmopathy by 18 months of follow-up. This CDR3 comprises 15 residues. Germline trimming cut 1 base from V and 5 bases from J; bases unmatched to any gene: 5. Germline V lookup: CDR1 SGHDN, CDR2 FVKESK. The sequenced template was RNA, covering the TCR beta CDR3 region. The workflow started with a first-round RT-PCR run with HTBI primers and then moved on to a second-round multiplex PCR. TCRdb re-derived calls from the multiplex PCR reads in MiXCR, one entry per CDR3 protein. The table records hundreds of thousands of distinct CDR3 sequences, over 20% of them present only once. This clonotype was seen ten or more times.

The source is a woman in her late teens or twenties with stable Graves' hyperthyroidism. The sequencing sample was made of peripheral blood. The V call is TRBV14, the J call TRBJ1-2; 9 bases map to TRBD1. CDR3: CASSQATGTGYGYTF. The DNA of the CDR3 is TGTGCCAGCAGCCAAGCCACCGGGACAGGGTATGGCTACACCTTC.